This is a list of T cell receptor beta chains from one sample in a study of HIV-infected children after antiretroviral therapy interruption. TCRdb reprocessed the 3' RACE reads via MiXCR and lists one record per CDR3 protein. The sample lists about 7,500 distinct CDR3 sequences; approximately 16% were seen once. The sample was CD45RO+ CD8+ T cells from PBMCs, pooled from several time points, taken from a donor given antiretroviral therapy, either interrupted or continuous. The receptors stem from a pool of human donors with HIV. CDR3s include the opening cysteine and the closing phenylalanine or tryptophan. Each record gives: CDR3 protein, CDR3 DNA, J gene, D gene, V gene, clone size. The D gene is left open where the match is weak. The size of a clone is reported for some rows only, either as once, few or many, or as a class for expanded clones.

CDR3 protein: CAWSSRGQPQHF
CDR3 DNA: TGTGCCTGGAGTAGCAGGGGCCAGCCCCAGCATTTT
J gene: TRBJ1-5
D gene: NA
V gene: TRBV30
clone size: many

CDR3 protein: CASSLYRGDTQYF
CDR3 DNA: TGTGCCAGCAGCCTTTACAGGGGTGATACGCAGTATTTT
J gene: TRBJ2-3
D gene: TRBD1
V gene: TRBV7-3
clone size: medium-sized

CDR3 protein: CASSLLASGNNEQFF
CDR3 DNA: TGTGCCAGCAGTTTGTTGGCTAGCGGGAACAATGAGCAGTTCTTC
J gene: TRBJ2-1
D gene: TRBD2
V gene: TRBV9
clone size: medium-sized

CDR3 protein: CASSLLRGPDGYTF
CDR3 DNA: TGTGCCAGCAGTTTATTGAGAGGTCCCGATGGCTACACCTTC
J gene: TRBJ1-2
D gene: NA
V gene: TRBV12-3/TRBV12-4
clone size: NA

CDR3 protein: CASSGTRGTGYTF
CDR3 DNA: TGTGCCAGCAGCGGGACGAGGGGAACTGGCTACACCTTC
J gene: TRBJ1-2
D gene: NA
V gene: TRBV9
clone size: medium-sized

CDR3 protein: CASSSQTGANVLTF
CDR3 DNA: TGTGCCAGCAGCTCACAAACTGGGGCCAACGTCCTGACTTTC
J gene: TRBJ2-6
D gene: NA
V gene: TRBV4-2
clone size: many

CDR3 protein: CASGVAATDTQYF
CDR3 DNA: TGTGCTAGTGGTGTCGCAGCCACAGATACGCAGTATTTT
J gene: TRBJ2-3
D gene: NA
V gene: TRBV12-5
clone size: many

CDR3 protein: CATRAQGAYEQYF
CDR3 DNA: TGTGCCACCAGGGCCCAGGGGGCCTACGAGCAGTACTTC
J gene: TRBJ2-7
D gene: TRBD1
V gene: TRBV27
clone size: medium-sized

CDR3 protein: CASPGGGTEAFF
CDR3 DNA: TGTGCCAGCCCAGGGGGAGGAACTGAAGCTTTCTTT
J gene: TRBJ1-1
D gene: TRBD1
V gene: TRBV7-9
clone size: many

CDR3 protein: CASSYETGQQETQYF
CDR3 DNA: TGCGCCAGCAGCTACGAAACGGGACAGCAAGAGACCCAGTACTTC
J gene: TRBJ2-5
D gene: TRBD1
V gene: TRBV5-1
clone size: many

CDR3 protein: CASSLVLYDYEQYF
CDR3 DNA: TGTGCCAGCAGTTTGGTACTTTATGACTACGAGCAGTACTTC
J gene: TRBJ2-7
D gene: NA
V gene: TRBV12-3/TRBV12-4
clone size: medium-sized

CDR3 protein: CASSIRHPGELFF
CDR3 DNA: TGTGCCAGTAGTATAAGACACCCCGGGGAGCTGTTTTTT
J gene: TRBJ2-2
D gene: NA
V gene: TRBV19
clone size: many

CDR3 protein: CASSPGTLETQYF
CDR3 DNA: TGTGCCAGCTCACCCGGGACTTTGGAGACCCAGTACTTC
J gene: TRBJ2-5
D gene: NA
V gene: TRBV18
clone size: many

CDR3 protein: CSALALYQETQYF
CDR3 DNA: TGCAGCGCTCTGGCTCTGTACCAAGAGACCCAGTACTTC
J gene: TRBJ2-5
D gene: NA
V gene: TRBV29-1
clone size: NA

CDR3 protein: CASSLGGQGAREQYF
CDR3 DNA: TGCGCCAGCAGCTTGGGGGGACAGGGGGCGCGGGAGCAGTACTTC
J gene: TRBJ2-7
D gene: TRBD1
V gene: TRBV5-1
clone size: many

CDR3 protein: CASIEDRGRGTEAFF
CDR3 DNA: TGTGCCAGCATTGAAGACAGGGGGCGGGGGACTGAAGCTTTCTTT
J gene: TRBJ1-1
D gene: TRBD1
V gene: TRBV6-4
clone size: NA

CDR3 protein: CASSQGSLRYYGYTF
CDR3 DNA: TGTGCCAGCAGCCAGGGCTCACTCCGGTACTATGGCTACACCTTC
J gene: TRBJ1-2
D gene: NA
V gene: TRBV3-1
clone size: NA

CDR3 protein: CASSLFLLNTGELFF
CDR3 DNA: TGTGCCAGCAGCTTGTTCCTATTGAACACCGGGGAGCTGTTTTTT
J gene: TRBJ2-2
D gene: NA
V gene: TRBV7-8
clone size: NA

CDR3 protein: CASSLARTSGTSYEQYF
CDR3 DNA: TGTGCCAGCAGCTTAGCCCGGACTAGCGGGACCTCCTACGAGCAGTACTTC
J gene: TRBJ2-7
D gene: TRBD2
V gene: TRBV7-9
clone size: NA

CDR3 protein: CASRRQGHTEAFF
CDR3 DNA: TGTGCCAGCAGAAGACAGGGTCACACTGAAGCTTTCTTT
J gene: TRBJ1-1
D gene: TRBD1
V gene: TRBV25-1
clone size: medium-sized

CDR3 protein: CASSIEVGVREQYF
CDR3 DNA: TGTGCCAGTAGTATTGAGGTCGGGGTAAGGGAGCAGTACTTC
J gene: TRBJ2-7
D gene: NA
V gene: TRBV19
clone size: many

CDR3 protein: CASSLRTGNTEAFF
CDR3 DNA: TGCGCCAGCAGCTTGCGGACAGGGAACACTGAAGCTTTCTTT
J gene: TRBJ1-1
D gene: TRBD1
V gene: TRBV5-1
clone size: few

CDR3 protein: CASSSWTDQETQYF
CDR3 DNA: TGTGCCAGCAGTTCATGGACGGACCAAGAGACCCAGTACTTC
J gene: TRBJ2-5
D gene: NA
V gene: TRBV27
clone size: medium-sized

CDR3 protein: CASSQIQGKNTEAFF
CDR3 DNA: TGCGCCAGCAGCCAGATACAGGGAAAGAACACTGAAGCTTTCTTT
J gene: TRBJ1-1
D gene: NA
V gene: TRBV5-1
clone size: many

CDR3 protein: CAISPGTAYGYTF
CDR3 DNA: TGTGCCATCAGCCCCGGGACAGCCTATGGCTACACCTTC
J gene: TRBJ1-2
D gene: TRBD1
V gene: TRBV10-3
clone size: NA

CDR3 protein: CASSYSAPGNYEQYF
CDR3 DNA: TGTGCCAGCAGTTACAGCGCTCCGGGAAACTACGAGCAGTACTTC
J gene: TRBJ2-7
D gene: NA
V gene: TRBV6-5
clone size: many

CDR3 protein: CASSLRTDRGTEAFF
CDR3 DNA: TGCGCCAGCAGCTTGCGGACAGACAGAGGAACTGAAGCTTTCTTT
J gene: TRBJ1-1
D gene: NA
V gene: TRBV5-1
clone size: many

CDR3 protein: CASSPMGGDTDTQYF
CDR3 DNA: TGTGCCAGCAGCCCGATGGGCGGGGACACAGATACGCAGTATTTT
J gene: TRBJ2-3
D gene: NA
V gene: TRBV12-3/TRBV12-4
clone size: many

CDR3 protein: CASSDEGTVREFF
CDR3 DNA: TGTGCCAGCAGTGATGAGGGGACCGTAAGGGAGTTCTTC
J gene: TRBJ2-1
D gene: NA
V gene: TRBV2
clone size: many